This record concerns one TCR beta chain sequence. The sample holds a few counts of this clone. What this receptor recognizes is not known. Base qualities were left out, and no much larger clone turns up one base away. Receptor amplification or capture employed the immunoSEQ multiplex PCR assay. The multiplex PCR relied on a mix of 60 forward primers for TCR Vbeta segments and 13 reverse primers for TCR Jbeta segments. A multiplex PCR assay on genomic DNA amplified the CDR3 region of rearranged TCR beta genes. The Illumina HiSeq System was used to sequence the amplified TCR beta libraries as 87-base-pair reads. The original methods were these. A later analysis counted about 80 million unique TCR beta chains across the 640 or so repertoires, and around 12 million of these chains were shared by at least two donors. Raw reads were error-corrected and collapsed into unique sequences with a nearest-neighbor algorithm that merged closely related sequences to remove PCR and sequencing errors. V, D and J gene segments were assigned by aligning CDR3 sequences to IMGT reference sequences. For a sequence to be retained, at least a six-nucleotide match to both a V gene segment and a J gene segment was required. Rearrangements were called productive when the CDR3 lacked stop codons and stayed in frame with V and J; all others were non-productive. Following IMGT convention, CDR3 was defined as the stretch from the second conserved V-encoded cysteine up to the conserved J-encoded phenylalanine. In an earlier analysis of approximately 500 of the donors, sequences lacking an unambiguous match to a single V gene segment were excluded. In an earlier analysis of approximately 610 of the donors, V segments were called functional above 56.7% productive rearrangements and were called segregating when the between-donor standard deviation exceeded 5%. To diagnose cytomegalovirus status from the catalog of TCR beta chain sequences, a statistical classification framework was built. In a later analysis, V and J genes were assigned by comparing TCR nucleotide sequences against IMGT/GENE-DB human TR gene sequences. Using the TCRdist pipeline, a later analysis assigned CDR3 sequences along with most-parsimonious VDJ recombination scenarios. In a later analysis, each TCR beta chain was defined by its CDR3 amino acid sequence together with its V-gene family, and reads without a unique V-gene family were excluded. A later analysis removed over 500 highly shared, low-generation-probability nucleotide sequences to deal with suspected cross-contamination and a sequencing artifact. In a later analysis, a clonal expansion index for each public chain was calculated from normalized within-repertoire ranks of inferred template counts. In a later analysis, generation probabilities were computed with a VDJ recombination model fitted to out-of-frame rearrangements, and the resulting probabilities were checked against IGoR. Hypergeometric tests were used in a later analysis to score TCR-TCR, TCR-HLA and TCR-CMV co-occurrence, with a repertoire-size bias correction applied to the TCR pairs. To estimate false discovery rates, a later analysis permuted the HLA or CMV assignments 20 times. In a later analysis, co-occurring TCRs were grouped with DBSCAN, and TCRdist sequence similarity was added when clustering was performed within HLA-allele-positive subsets. Repertoires with fewer than 30,000 or more than 120,000 public chains were left out of co-occurrence clustering, as were five repertoires with anomalous nucleotide sharing. TCRdb mirrors the immuneACCESS table, restricted to in-frame sequences. Some clones are absent from its copies; in checked studies, under half trace to an unresolved V gene, and the reason for the others is unknown. Clonal size and the V and J genes are those of that table, whereas D and trimming came from the DNA. The sample records over 200,000 clones, 70% to 85% of which are singletons. Of the sample, 0.55% to 0.7% falls within the top ten clones.

The sample is drawn from a study of cytomegalovirus exposure and HLA in healthy donors (dated by TCRdb to about 2017). With regard to the full study: An earlier analysis of approximately 590 of the donors reported about 290 Gb of sequence data and 100 million to 140 million unique TCR beta sequences from about 179 million T cells. HLA typing covered class I and class II loci at four-digit resolution. The study used immunosequencing to profile the T cell repertoires of 600 to 850 subjects and linked those repertoires to cytomegalovirus serostatus. Among the 398 genotyped donors, approximately 82% belonged to the genetic ancestry cluster associated with self-reported Caucasian donors. The number of typed donors differed by locus: about 620-630 for A, B, C, DRB1 and DQB1; roughly 510 for DQA1; some 590 for DPA1; and some 470 for DPB1. A later genetic analysis used genome-wide SNP genotypes for about three fifths of the 666 donors, treating that subset as a discovery cohort. In a later analysis, previously published TCR beta repertoires from several hundred donors were re-analyzed and high-resolution HLA genotyping was added so that TCR occurrence patterns could be studied. Roughly 300 gigabases of sequencing data and approximately 85 million unique TCR sequences were included in an early release covering over 600 HLA-typed donors. In addition to the first cohort of 666 subjects, a separate validation cohort of 120 different subjects was used. Because of strong linkage in the cohort, five DR-DQ haplotypes were treated as single units for association and clustering. Rather than using new phenotypic data, the later analysis identified candidate immune exposures from TCR beta sequences and from how often those sequences occurred across donors. The aim of the study was to test whether cataloging public T cell receptors could identify signatures of past pathogen exposure. Donor age, sex, ethnicity and CMV serostatus were collected together with the repertoire data. To predict cytomegalovirus infection status, the study combined high-throughput TCR immunosequencing, statistical association of individual TCRs with disease status, and machine learning. An earlier analysis of some 500 of the donors applied high-throughput TCR beta sequencing to assess whether each TCR beta V gene segment acted as functional or pseudogenic. All discovery cohort repertoires had been generated using a single sequencing platform. Among 350 to 400 genotyped donors of the cohort, an average of 235,054 unique TCR beta nucleotide sequences were sequenced per donor, roughly a sixth of them non-productive.

Overall study results and their limits: Assigning TCR associations to individual alleles was difficult when HLA alleles, especially DR and DQ, strongly co-occurred. Presence/absence analyses assumed roughly uniform sequencing depth across donors, an assumption that may not hold. A later analysis found that TCR association rates varied across HLA loci, with DRB1 alleles showing the most associated TCRs and HLA-C alleles the fewest. Because counts were too low, about 15 rarely observed V segments, including chromosome 9 orphons, were left out of the earlier analysis of some 640 of the donors. Most TCR sequences were seen in very few donors, while some public TCRs were found in many individuals. A total of about 150 TCR beta chains were listed by the study as associated with cytomegalovirus. The classifier was reported to diagnose cytomegalovirus status with high specificity and sensitivity in both the original cohort and the validation cohort. In a later genetic analysis, a missense DCLRE1C variant was associated with V-gene and J-gene trimming of TCR beta chains, and the association was replicated in an independent cohort. Only TCR beta chains were sequenced in this cohort, and the absence of alpha or paired-chain data limited detectable features. Broadly in line with IMGT annotations, most TCR beta V segments showed up in productive rearrangements about 87% or about 30% of the time in an earlier analysis of several hundred of the donors. A later genetic analysis reported fewer N-insertions in productive TCRs among donors in an Asian-associated ancestry cluster than the roughly 650-donor mean. A cluster of highly shared sequence variants was judged likely to represent a technical artifact of the sequencing pipeline. In a later analysis, some 17,000 TCR beta sequences were associated with specific HLA alleles at a false discovery rate of 0.05. According to a later analysis, most CMV-associated TCR beta chains appeared to be HLA-restricted, and the HLA associations seemed to be driven largely by CMV exposure. A later analysis reported that several top co-occurrence clusters appeared linked to parvovirus B19, influenza, CMV and Epstein-Barr virus. Linkage disequilibrium might explain the correlated functional status among segregating V segments, but an unknown experimental factor could not be excluded. In a later analysis, HLA-associated TCR beta chains were found to be more clonally expanded and to have lower generation probabilities than equally common non-associated chains. A further reported finding was that TCR beta sequences accurately predicted the HLA-A and HLA-B alleles for most subjects in the first cohort. According to the authors, the approach could potentially be generalized to other disease states and immunological phenotypes. Because HLA typing was missing for some donors at each locus, association tests included only the typed subset. CMV serostatus was the only immune exposure information available for the cohort. In vitro tests confirmed that a few of the cytomegalovirus-associated TCR beta chains recognize cytomegalovirus antigens.

The cohort consisted of 670 or so healthy bone marrow donors. At the time of sampling, all cohort members were nominally healthy, though unrecorded immune exposures were likely present. The donor tested CMV seronegative and was one of the 352 seronegative cohort members. A peripheral blood sample was provided by each donor, and peripheral blood mononuclear cells were used for TCR beta sequencing. The Qiagen DNeasy Blood Extraction Kit was used to extract genomic DNA from the blood cell samples. Material: PBMCs. The sequence was obtained from a middle-aged woman in good health and CMV-seronegative.

The CDR3 protein is CASTLLAGQPQHF. The DNA sequence reads TGTGCCAGCACCCTCCTGGCGGGTCAGCCCCAGCATTTT. Rearrangement joined TRBV28 to TRBJ1-5; no D gene call is confident. CDR1 MDHEN and CDR2 SYDVKM were looked up in the germline V gene. Trimming removed 7 bases from V and 6 bases from J, leaving 13 bases between the germline ends. Taken from cysteine to phenylalanine, the CDR3 has 13 residues. The CDR3 DNA has 39 bases and is translated from base 1. Reference TRBV28 and TRBJ1-5 genes cover what lies past the CDR3, so the full variable domain is DVKVTQSSRYLVKRTGEKVFLECVQDMDHENMFWYRQDPGLGLRLIYFSYDVKMKEKGDIPEGYSVSREKKERFSLILESASTNQTSMYLCASTLLAGQPQHFGDGTRLSIL.